These 2 T cell receptor beta chains were sequenced from one sample in a study of cytotoxic CD8 clonotypes in ibrutinib-treated CLL. TCRdb's table, derived via immunoSEQ multiplex PCR, lists solely in-frame clones and lacks some. The table has some 150,000 clones, 60% to 80% seen once. The source was PBMCs, collected after 12 months of ibrutinib treatment. The receptors were gathered from a human donor with chronic lymphocytic leukemia.

The V call is TRBV5-1, the J call TRBJ1-1; 9 bases are shared with TRBD1. The CDR3 is made up of 14 amino acids. The J segment lost 10 bases and the V segment lost 4 bases, leaving 11 bases of the junction unmatched. The germline V gene has CDR1 SGHRS and CDR2 YFSETQ. The DNA for the CDR3 is TGCGCCAGCAGCGCGAGGACAGGGGATGGGAGAGCTTTCTTT. This codes for CASSARTGDGRAFF.

The chain employs TRBV9 and TRBJ2-7, with D uncertain. The CDR3 length is 15 residues. The V and J ends lost 0 bases and 3 bases respectively, with 13 bases between them. Germline V gene lookup returns CDR1 SGDLS and CDR2 YYNGEE. CDR3 loop: CASSVDLGSVYEQYF. CDR3 coding DNA: TGTGCCAGCAGCGTAGACCTCGGCTCAGTCTACGAGCAGTACTTC.